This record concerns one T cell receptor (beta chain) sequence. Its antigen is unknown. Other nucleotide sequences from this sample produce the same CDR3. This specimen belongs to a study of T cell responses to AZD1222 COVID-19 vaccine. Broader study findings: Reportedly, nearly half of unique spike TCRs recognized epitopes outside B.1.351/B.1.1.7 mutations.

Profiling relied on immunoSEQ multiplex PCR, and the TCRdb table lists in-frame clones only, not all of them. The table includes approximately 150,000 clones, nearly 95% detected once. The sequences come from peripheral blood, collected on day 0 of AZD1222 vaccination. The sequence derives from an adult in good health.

In DNA form, the CDR3 reads TGTGCCAGCAGTGAAAGTAGTAGCAATCAGCCCCAGCATTTT. It codes for CASSESSSNQPQHF. The chain combines TRBV2 with TRBJ1-5; D is unresolved. Germline V gives CDR1 SNHLY, CDR2 FYNNEI. The CDR3 runs to 14 residues. Trimming left V 2 bases short and J 0 bases short, with 5 bases between.